One sample yielded the 8 T cell receptor beta chains listed below, sequenced in a study of identical twins. TCRdb re-analysed the 5' RACE reads in MiXCR, keeping a single row per CDR3 protein. Here the sample spans 300,000 to 400,000 distinct CDR3 sequences, 9% being singletons. The sample taken for sequencing was naive T cells sorted from blood. The receptor source for this set is a woman aged 45-65 years in good health.

CDR3 residues: CATSRDYDTQPGLAGDNEQFF. Here the CDR3 DNA reads TGTGCCACCAGCAGAGACTACGACACCCAACCCGGACTAGCGGGCGACAATGAGCAGTTCTTC. This sequence joins TRBV15 and TRBJ2-1, with 11 bases aligning to TRBD2. Germline V lookup: CDR1 LNHNV, CDR2 YYDKDF (reference sequence). V dropped 0 bases and J dropped 5; count of bases not matched to a gene: 18. This CDR3 is 21 amino acids long.

This clonotype turned up a few times. The chain uses TRBV11-2 and TRBJ2-2, with TRBD2 matching 9 bases. Germline CDR1 reads SGHAT; CDR2 reads FQNNGV. This CDR3 is 16 amino acids long. With 3 bases clipped from V and 5 bases from J, the junction kept 7 bases outside the gene matches. CDR3 DNA: TGTGCCAGCAGCTTGGGGGTAGCGGGAGTGACCGGGGAGCTGTTTTTT. This codes for CASSLGVAGVTGELFF.

The chain links TRBV5-1 to TRBJ2-3; D is unclear. Trimming took 0 bases from V and 2 from J, leaving 7 bases between them. Germline values: CDR1 SGHRS, CDR2 YFSETQ. The CDR3 length is 14 residues. CDR3 region: CASSLASYTDTQYF. CDR3 nucleotide sequence: TGCGCCAGCAGCTTGGCAAGTTACACAGATACGCAGTATTTT. Variable domain in full (rest from reference TRBV5-1 and TRBJ2-3): KAGVTQTPRYLIKTRGQQVTLSCSPISGHRSVSWYQQTPGQGLQFLFEYFSETQRNKGNFPGRFSGRQFSNSRSEMNVSTLELGDSALYLCASSLASYTDTQYFGPGTRLTVL.

This clonotype was picked up many times. The CDR3 is CASSYAKTIQETQYF. As DNA, the CDR3 is TGTGCCAGCAGTTACGCGAAGACTATACAAGAGACCCAGTACTTC. The genes are TRBV6-5 and TRBJ2-5; D is possibly TRBD2 (5 bases). The length of the CDR3 is 15 residues. CDR1 and CDR2 (germline): MNHEY, SVGAGI. Trimming shortened V by 2 bases and J by 2 bases, and 12 bases separated the two germline ends.

The table lists this clonotype with a few counts. The J gene is TRBJ2-4, the V gene TRBV12-3 or TRBV12-4; D remains ambiguous. The CDR3 is made up of 16 amino acids. The ends were cut back, 4 bases at V and 0 bases at J, with 13 bases in the middle. The CDR3 region is CASSSHSRIAKNIQYF. Written as DNA, the CDR3 is TGTGCCAGCAGTTCCCACAGCAGGATAGCCAAAAACATTCAGTACTTC.

V gene TRBV24-1 combines with J gene TRBJ2-7, with D possibly being TRBD2 (5 bases). Germline V gene data show CDR1 as KGHDR and CDR2 as SFDVKD. The CDR3 sequence is 15 residues long. V gave up 3 bases and J gave up 5 bases, with 16 bases separating them. CDR3 nucleotides: TGTGCCACCAGTGATAGAGCGGCGGGTGTCGACGAGCAGTACTTC. Translated, it gives CATSDRAAGVDEQYF.

The V and J genes are TRBV10-3 and TRBJ2-1; 8 nucleotides line up with TRBD2. The CDR3 covers 16 residues. V dropped 0 bases and J dropped 5; count of bases not matched to a gene: 6. Germline V gene lookup returns CDR1 ENHRY and CDR2 SYGVKD. As DNA, the CDR3 is TGTGCCATCAGTGAGTCTCGGGAGGGCCTCAACAATGAGCAGTTCTTC. This gives the protein CAISESREGLNNEQFF.

This clonotype was counted a few times. The chain has TRBV18 and TRBJ1-2; D unresolved. The CDR3 extends over 14 amino acids. CDR1 is KGHSH and CDR2 is LQKENI in the germline V gene. V was shortened by 1 base and J by 4 bases, with 10 bases between the two germline ends. CDR3 in amino acids: CASSPQGGGYGYTF. In DNA, the CDR3 is TGTGCCAGCTCACCACAGGGTGGTGGCTATGGCTACACCTTC.